This TCR beta chain stems from a study of T cells in Graves' hyperthyroidism and ophthalmopathy. Study-wide findings and caveats: Within blood appeared most thyroid clonotypes that had expanded above 0.001.

This clonotype was recorded many times. Its antigen is as yet unknown. Germline CDR1 is SEHNR and CDR2 is FQNEAQ (reference sequence). Trimming left V 5 bases short and J 2 bases short, with 9 bases between. The CDR3 has 13 residues. Researchers barred patients who had uncontrolled infection, other autoimmune disease, pregnancy or lactation. RNA transcripts yielded amplified TCR beta CDR3 regions. When the TCR CDR3 underwent first-round RT-PCR, the HTBI primer set was used. TCRdb called the multiplex PCR reads again in MiXCR, with one record for every CDR3 protein. The sample has some 300,000 distinct CDR3 sequences; over 15% are singletons.

The receptor was isolated from a man aged 25-40 years with Graves' hyperthyroidism. V usage is TRBV7-9 and J usage is TRBJ2-5, with D perhaps being TRBD1 or TRBD2 (5 bases each). Sequencing was done on a sample of blood. The CDR3: CASSGTSQETQYF. The CDR3 region has the DNA TGTGCCAGCAGCGGGACGTCTCAAGAGACCCAGTACTTC.